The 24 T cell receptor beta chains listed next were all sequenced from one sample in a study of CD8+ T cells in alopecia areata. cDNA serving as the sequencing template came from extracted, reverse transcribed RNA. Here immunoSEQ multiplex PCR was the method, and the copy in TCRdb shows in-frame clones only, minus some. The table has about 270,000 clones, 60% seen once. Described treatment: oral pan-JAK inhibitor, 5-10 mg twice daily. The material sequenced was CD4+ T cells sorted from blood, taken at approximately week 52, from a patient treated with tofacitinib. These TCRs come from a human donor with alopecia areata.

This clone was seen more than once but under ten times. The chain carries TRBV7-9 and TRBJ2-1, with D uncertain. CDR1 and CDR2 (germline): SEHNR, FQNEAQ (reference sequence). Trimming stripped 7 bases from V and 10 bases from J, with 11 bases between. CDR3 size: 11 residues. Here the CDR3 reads CASTNGREQFF. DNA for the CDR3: TGTGCCAGCACCAATGGACGGGAGCAGTTCTTC.

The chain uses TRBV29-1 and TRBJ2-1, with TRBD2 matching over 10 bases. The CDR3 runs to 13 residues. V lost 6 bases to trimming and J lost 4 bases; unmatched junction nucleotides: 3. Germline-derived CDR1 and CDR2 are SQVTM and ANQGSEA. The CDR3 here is CSVLTSGYNEQFF. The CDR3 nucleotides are TGCAGCGTGCTGACTAGCGGGTACAATGAGCAGTTCTTC.

CDR3 nucleotides: TGTGCCAGCAGTGGAGACAGGATTCAAGAGACCCAGTACTTC. It codes for CASSGDRIQETQYF. V is TRBV25-1 and J is TRBJ2-5, with a tentative D call TRBD1 (6 bases). The CDR3 is 14 amino acids. Per germline, CDR1 MGHDK and CDR2 SYGVNS. Trimming pared 4 bases from V and 2 bases from J, leaving 11 bases between.

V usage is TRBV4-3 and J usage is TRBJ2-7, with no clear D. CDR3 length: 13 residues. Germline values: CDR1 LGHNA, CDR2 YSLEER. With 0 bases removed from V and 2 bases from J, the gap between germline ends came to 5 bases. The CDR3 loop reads CASSQDQPYEQYF. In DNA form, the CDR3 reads TGCGCCAGCAGCCAAGACCAGCCCTACGAGCAGTACTTC.

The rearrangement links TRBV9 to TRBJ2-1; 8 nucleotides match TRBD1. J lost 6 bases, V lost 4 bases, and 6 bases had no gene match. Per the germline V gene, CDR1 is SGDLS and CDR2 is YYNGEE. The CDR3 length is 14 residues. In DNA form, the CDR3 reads TGTGCCAGCAGCCTCAGGGGGCGAAGCAATGAGCAGTTCTTC. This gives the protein CASSLRGRSNEQFF.

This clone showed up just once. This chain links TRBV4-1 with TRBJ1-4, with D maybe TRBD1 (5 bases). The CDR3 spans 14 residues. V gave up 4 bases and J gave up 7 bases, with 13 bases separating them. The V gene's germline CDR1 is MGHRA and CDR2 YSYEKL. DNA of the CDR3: TGCGCCAGCAGCCTCGGGCAGGGAGGTGAAAAACTGTTTTTT. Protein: CASSLGQGGEKLFF.

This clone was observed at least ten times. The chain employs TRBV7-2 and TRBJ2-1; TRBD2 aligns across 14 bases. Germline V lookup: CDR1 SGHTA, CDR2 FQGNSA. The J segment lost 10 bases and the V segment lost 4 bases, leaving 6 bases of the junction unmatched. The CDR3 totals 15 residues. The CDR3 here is CASSSGLAGGWEQFF. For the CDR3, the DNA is TGTGCCAGCAGCTCCGGACTAGCGGGGGGTTGGGAGCAGTTCTTC.

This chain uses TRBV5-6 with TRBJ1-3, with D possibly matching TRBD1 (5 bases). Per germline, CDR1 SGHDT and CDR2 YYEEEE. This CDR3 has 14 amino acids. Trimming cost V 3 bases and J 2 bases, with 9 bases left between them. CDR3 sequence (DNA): TGTGCCAGCAGCTATCGGACACCTGGAAACACCATATATTTT. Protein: CASSYRTPGNTIYF. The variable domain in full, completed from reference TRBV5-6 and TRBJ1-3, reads DAGVTQSPTHLIKTRGQQVTLRCSPKSGHDTVSWYQQALGQGPQFIFQYYEEEERQRGNFPDRFSGHQFPNYSSELNVNALLLGDSALYLCASSYRTPGNTIYFGEGSWLTVV.

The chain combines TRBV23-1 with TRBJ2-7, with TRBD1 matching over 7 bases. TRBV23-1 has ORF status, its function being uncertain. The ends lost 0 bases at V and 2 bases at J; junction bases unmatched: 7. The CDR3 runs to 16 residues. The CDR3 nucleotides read TGCGCCAGCAGTCAATCGGACAGGCCCCGTCCCTACGAGCAGTACTTC. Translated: CASSQSDRPRPYEQYF.

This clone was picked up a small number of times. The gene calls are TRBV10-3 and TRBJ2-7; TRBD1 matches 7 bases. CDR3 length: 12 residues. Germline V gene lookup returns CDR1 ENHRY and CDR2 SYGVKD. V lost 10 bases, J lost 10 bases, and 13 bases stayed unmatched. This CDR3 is CASSRSQGDQYF. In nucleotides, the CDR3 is TGTGCCAGCAGCAGATCTCAGGGGGACCAGTACTTC.

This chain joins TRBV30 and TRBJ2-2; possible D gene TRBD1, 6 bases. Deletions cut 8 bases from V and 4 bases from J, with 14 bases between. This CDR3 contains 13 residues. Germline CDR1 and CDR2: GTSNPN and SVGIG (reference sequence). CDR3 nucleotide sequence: TGTGCCGGGAACAGGGAAATCACCGGGGAGCTGTTTTTT. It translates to CAGNREITGELFF. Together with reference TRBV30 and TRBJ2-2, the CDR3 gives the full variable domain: SQTIHQWPATLVQPVGSPLSLECTVEGTSNPNLYWYRQAAGRGLQLLFYSVGIGQISSEVPQNLSASRPQDRQFILSSKKLLLSDSGFYLCAGNREITGELFFGEGSRLTVL.

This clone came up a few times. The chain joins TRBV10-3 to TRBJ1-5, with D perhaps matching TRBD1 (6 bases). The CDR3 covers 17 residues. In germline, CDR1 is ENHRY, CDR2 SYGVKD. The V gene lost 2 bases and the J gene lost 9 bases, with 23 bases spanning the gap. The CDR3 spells CAISEARGSNSARPQHF. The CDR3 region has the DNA TGTGCCATCAGTGAGGCCAGGGGTAGTAATTCAGCGAGGCCCCAGCATTTT.

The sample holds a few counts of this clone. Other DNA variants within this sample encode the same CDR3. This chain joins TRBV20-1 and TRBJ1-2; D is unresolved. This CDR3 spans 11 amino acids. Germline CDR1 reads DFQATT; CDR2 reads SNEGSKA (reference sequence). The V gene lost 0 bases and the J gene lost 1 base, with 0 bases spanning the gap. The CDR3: CSARDNYGYTF. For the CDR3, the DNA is TGCAGTGCTAGAGATAACTATGGCTACACCTTC.

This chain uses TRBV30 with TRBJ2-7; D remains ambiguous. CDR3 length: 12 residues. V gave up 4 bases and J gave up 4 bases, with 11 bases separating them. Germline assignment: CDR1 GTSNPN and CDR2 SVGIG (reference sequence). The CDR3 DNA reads TGTGCCTGGAACTCTCATAGGTACGAGCAGTACTTC. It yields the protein CAWNSHRYEQYF.

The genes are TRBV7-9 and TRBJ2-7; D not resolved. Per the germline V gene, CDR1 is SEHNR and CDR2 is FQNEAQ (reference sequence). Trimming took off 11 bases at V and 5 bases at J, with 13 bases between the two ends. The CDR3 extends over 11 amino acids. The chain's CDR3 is CAPNSNHEQYF. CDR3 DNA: TGTGCCCCTAACAGCAACCACGAGCAGTACTTC.

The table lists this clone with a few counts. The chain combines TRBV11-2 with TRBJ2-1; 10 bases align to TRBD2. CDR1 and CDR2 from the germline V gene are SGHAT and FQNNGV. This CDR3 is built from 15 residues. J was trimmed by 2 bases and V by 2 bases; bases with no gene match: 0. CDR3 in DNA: TGTGCCAGCAGCTTAAGCGGGGGGGCCTACAATGAGCAGTTCTTC. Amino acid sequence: CASSLSGGAYNEQFF.

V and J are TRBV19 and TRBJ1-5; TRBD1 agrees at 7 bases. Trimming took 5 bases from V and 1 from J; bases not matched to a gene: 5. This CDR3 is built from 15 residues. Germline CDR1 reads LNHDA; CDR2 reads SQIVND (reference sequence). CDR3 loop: CASSLGTASNQPQHF. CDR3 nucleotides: TGTGCCAGTAGTTTAGGGACAGCCAGCAATCAGCCCCAGCATTTT.

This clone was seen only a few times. For the CDR3, the DNA is TGTGCCAGCACCCGGGACAGGGCCACAGATACGCAGTATTTT. Translated: CASTRDRATDTQYF. The chain employs TRBV27 and TRBJ2-3; 9 positions agree with TRBD1. J was trimmed by 2 bases and V by 7 bases; bases with no gene match: 4. This CDR3 contains 14 residues. Germline V lookup: CDR1 MNHEY, CDR2 SMNVEV (reference sequence).

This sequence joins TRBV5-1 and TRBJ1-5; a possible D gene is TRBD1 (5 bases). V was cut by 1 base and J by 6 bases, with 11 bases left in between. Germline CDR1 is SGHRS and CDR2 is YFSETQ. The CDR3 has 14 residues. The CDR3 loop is CASSLTGGGQPQHF. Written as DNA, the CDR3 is TGCGCCAGCAGCTTGACAGGTGGCGGTCAGCCCCAGCATTTT.

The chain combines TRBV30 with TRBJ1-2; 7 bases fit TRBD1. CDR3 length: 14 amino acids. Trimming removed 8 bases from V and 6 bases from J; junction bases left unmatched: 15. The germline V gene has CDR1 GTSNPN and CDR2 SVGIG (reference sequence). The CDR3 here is CAGNSRQGVDGYTF. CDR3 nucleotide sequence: TGTGCCGGCAATTCCAGACAGGGTGTTGATGGCTACACCTTC.

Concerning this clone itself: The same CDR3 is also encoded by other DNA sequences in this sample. DNA for the CDR3: TGCAGCGTTGACAGGGGCTTGAACACTGAAGCTTTCTTT. Amino acid sequence: CSVDRGLNTEAFF. The genes are TRBV29-1 and TRBJ1-1, with a tentative D call TRBD1 (6 bases). Germline CDR1 and CDR2: SQVTM and ANQGSEA. The V and J ends lost 3 bases and 0 bases respectively, with 8 bases between them. The CDR3 extends over 13 amino acids. The full variable domain, completed using reference TRBV29-1 and TRBJ1-1, is SAVISQKPSRDICQRGTSLTIQCQVDSQVTMMFWYRQQPGQSLTLIATANQGSEATYESGFVIDKFPISRPNLTFSTLTVSNMSPEDSSIYLCSVDRGLNTEAFFGQGTRLTVV.

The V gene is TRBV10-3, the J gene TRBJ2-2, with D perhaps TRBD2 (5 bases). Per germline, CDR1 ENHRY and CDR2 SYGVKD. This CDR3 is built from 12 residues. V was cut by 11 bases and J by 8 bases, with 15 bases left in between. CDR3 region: CASRTAEGELFF. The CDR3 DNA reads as TGTGCCTCAAGGACTGCGGAGGGGGAGCTGTTTTTT.

The CDR3 DNA reads as TGTGCCTGGAGTGAGGACCTCTACACCGGGGAGCTGTTTTTT. Amino acids: CAWSEDLYTGELFF. This sequence joins TRBV30 and TRBJ2-2; D gene uncertain. Trimming removed 1 base from V and 3 bases from J, with 9 bases in between. The CDR3 sequence is 14 residues long. Germline V gene lookup returns CDR1 GTSNPN and CDR2 SVGIG (reference sequence).

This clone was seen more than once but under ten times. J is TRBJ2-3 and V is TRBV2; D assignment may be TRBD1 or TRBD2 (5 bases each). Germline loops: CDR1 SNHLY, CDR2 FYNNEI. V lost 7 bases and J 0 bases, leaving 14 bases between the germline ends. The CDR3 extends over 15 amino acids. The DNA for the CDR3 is TGTGCCAGCACTTTCGAGGGGCCTAGCACAGATACGCAGTATTTT. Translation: CASTFEGPSTDTQYF.